The source of this T cell receptor beta chain is a study of T cells after yellow fever vaccination. Each CDR3 protein gets one entry after TCRdb re-called the 5' RACE reads with MiXCR. The sample gives over 110,000 distinct CDR3 sequences, 6.5% to 8.5% of which show up once; under 0.85% is in the top ten. Regarding the study as a whole: Detected again after the booster were most primary-vaccination clones, at about 96% CD4 and 80% to 90% CD8. Just a small share of clonotypes turned up in the CD4 compartment as well as the CD8 compartment.

This CDR3 comprises 16 residues. The V end was cut by 4 bases, the J end by 0 bases, with 14 bases between. Per germline, CDR1 SGHRS and CDR2 YFSETQ. This clonotype was detected ten times or more. The target antigen is unknown. Sequenced material: CD4+ T cells sorted from PBMCs, taken 5 days after the yellow fever booster vaccination. This chain uses TRBV5-1 with TRBJ2-1, with D possibly being TRBD2 (5 bases). The sequence was obtained from a man aged 30 to 45 who received the YFV17D yellow fever vaccine. The CDR3: CASSQRGSDSYNEQFF. CDR3 in DNA: TGCGCCAGCAGCCAACGGGGTAGCGACTCCTACAATGAGCAGTTCTTC.